This T cell receptor beta chain originates from a study of T cell responses to AZD1222 COVID-19 vaccine. TCRdb keeps only in-frame clones here, not all; method: immunoSEQ multiplex PCR. The sample holds about 130,000 clones; around 86% are singletons and the top ten take 5% to 7.5%. Concerning this clone: The junction departs from the called germline gene at one end, perhaps through a read error.

Germline CDR1 is SNHLY and CDR2 is FYNNEI. The CDR3 contains 14 residues. The V and J genes are TRBV2 and TRBJ1-6, with 8 bases aligning to TRBD1. The receptor was derived from an adult in good health. The sample in question was peripheral blood, obtained on day 0 of AZD1222 vaccination. The CDR3 is CASREGQGKAPLHF. CDR3 sequence (DNA): TGTGCCAGCAGAGAAGGACAGGGAAAGGCACCCCTCCACTTT.